The 9 T cell receptor beta chains below come from one sample, sequenced in a study of blood T cell repertoires in COVID-19. This table comes from immunoSEQ multiplex PCR, and its TCRdb copy is limited to in-frame clones, with some not included. This sample has roughly 90,000 clones; approximately 89% occur once, and the top ten carry approximately 2%. The sequencing sample was made of peripheral blood. All receptors derive from a man between 50 and 59 years old with acute or convalescent COVID-19.

This chain links TRBV2 with TRBJ1-5; possible D gene TRBD1, 5 bases. The germline gives CDR1 SNHLY, CDR2 FYNNEI. V dropped 1 base and J dropped 6 bases, with 16 bases sitting between them. CDR3 size: 16 residues. The CDR3 region is CASSEGPTGLPQPQHF. The CDR3 bases are TGTGCCAGCAGTGAAGGCCCCACAGGCTTGCCTCAGCCCCAGCATTTT.

This chain links TRBV7-9 with TRBJ1-4; TRBD1 aligns across 8 bases. The CDR3 length is 14 residues. CDR1 is SEHNR, CDR2 FQNEAQ, per germline (reference sequence). With V trimmed by 1 base and J by 5 bases, 0 bases remained unmatched. CDR3 nucleotides: TGTGCCAGCAGCTTAGGGACAGGGAATGAAAAACTGTTTTTT. It specifies CASSLGTGNEKLFF.

The chain uses TRBV19 and TRBJ2-4; a possible D gene is TRBD1 (6 bases). The V and J ends lost 5 bases and 7 bases respectively, with 18 bases between them. The CDR3 loop spans 15 amino acids. Germline CDR1 and CDR2: LNHDA and SQIVND (reference sequence). The CDR3 protein is CASSPFPGQRNIQYF. CDR3 sequence (DNA): TGTGCCAGTAGTCCTTTCCCGGGACAAAGGAACATTCAGTACTTC.

The count of this clone is one. This chain links TRBV19 with TRBJ2-7, with 8 bases fitting TRBD1. This CDR3 is 14 amino acids long. V was clipped by 3 bases and J by 2 bases; unmatched bases: 3. From germline, CDR1 is LNHDA and CDR2 SQIVND (reference sequence). The CDR3 DNA sequence: TGTGCCAGTAGTATCTCGACAGGGGCCTACGAGCAGTACTTC. It is translated as CASSISTGAYEQYF.

The rearrangement joins TRBV5-3 to TRBJ1-1; D not resolved. TRBV5-3 is sorted into the ORF group, with uncertain function. CDR3 size: 13 residues. The V and J ends lost 3 bases and 5 bases respectively, with 11 bases between them. The CDR3 coding sequence is TGTGCCAGAAGCTCTAGAAACTTTACTGAAGCTTTCTTT. It yields the protein CARSSRNFTEAFF.

CDR3 sequence (DNA): TGTGCCATCAGTGAGGACCTAGTGGAAGCGACCCAGTACTTC. This sequence encodes CAISEDLVEATQYF. V gene TRBV10-3 combines with J gene TRBJ2-5; D unresolved. Deletions cut 2 bases from V and 7 bases from J, with 14 bases between. Germline assignment: CDR1 ENHRY and CDR2 SYGVKD. The CDR3 runs 14 residues.

The chain joins TRBV20-1 to TRBJ2-7, with 8 positions matching TRBD2. The V gene's germline CDR1 is DFQATT and CDR2 SNEGSKA (reference sequence). CDR3 length: 11 amino acids. V was pared by 1 base and J by 13 bases, with 6 bases of the junction left unmatched. CDR3 sequence: CSARVLVAGYF. The DNA for the CDR3 is TGCAGTGCTAGAGTGCTGGTAGCGGGATACTTC.

A single count supports this clone. The junction departs from the called germline gene at one end, perhaps through a read error. This rearrangement joins TRBV7-2 to TRBJ2-2, with TRBD1 matching over 7 bases. This CDR3 has 14 amino acids. The germline V gene encodes CDR1 SGHTA and CDR2 FQGNSA. The DNA of the CDR3 is TGTGCCAGCGGCTTAGGGGGCGACGGCGGGGAGCTGTTTTTT. Its protein is CASGLGGDGGELFF.

For the CDR3, the DNA is TGTGCCAGCAGCTCAGACAGGGGGCGGACCGGGGAGCTGTTTTTT. Protein: CASSSDRGRTGELFF. V gene TRBV7-9 combines with J gene TRBJ2-2; TRBD1 aligns across 10 bases. Per the germline V gene, CDR1 is SEHNR and CDR2 is FQNEAQ (reference sequence). The V and J ends lost 4 bases and 5 bases, in that order; junction bases with no gene match: 4. The CDR3 is 15 residues long.